This entry concerns a single T cell receptor (beta chain). PCR replicates from unsorted PBMC used around 300 ng DNA, and this amount was 25,000 to 35,000 T cell genomes. In the source study's methods: With immunoSEQ giving junction-only sequences and no quality scores, filtering differed. Some clones are missing from TCRdb's copy, which holds only in-frame ones; the method was immunoSEQ multiplex PCR. V, J and clone size reflect that table, while D and trimming were determined from the DNA. The sample consists of 450,000 to 500,000 clones, roughly 80% of them appearing once. The record originates from a study of shared clonotypes between healthy human individuals. The V end was cut by 3 bases, the J end by 0 bases, with 6 bases between. The CDR3 is 14 amino acids. Germline V gives CDR1 SNHLY, CDR2 FYNNEI.

The receptor comes from a woman in her thirties or forties in good health. Some clones in this sample may be carry-over from other donors' samples. The genes are TRBV2 and TRBJ1-5, with TRBD1 as a possible D gene (5 bases). Material for sequencing was PBMCs. This chain's CDR3 is CASSEGHSNQPQHF. The CDR3 DNA reads TGTGCCAGCAGTGAGGGGCATAGCAATCAGCCCCAGCATTTT.